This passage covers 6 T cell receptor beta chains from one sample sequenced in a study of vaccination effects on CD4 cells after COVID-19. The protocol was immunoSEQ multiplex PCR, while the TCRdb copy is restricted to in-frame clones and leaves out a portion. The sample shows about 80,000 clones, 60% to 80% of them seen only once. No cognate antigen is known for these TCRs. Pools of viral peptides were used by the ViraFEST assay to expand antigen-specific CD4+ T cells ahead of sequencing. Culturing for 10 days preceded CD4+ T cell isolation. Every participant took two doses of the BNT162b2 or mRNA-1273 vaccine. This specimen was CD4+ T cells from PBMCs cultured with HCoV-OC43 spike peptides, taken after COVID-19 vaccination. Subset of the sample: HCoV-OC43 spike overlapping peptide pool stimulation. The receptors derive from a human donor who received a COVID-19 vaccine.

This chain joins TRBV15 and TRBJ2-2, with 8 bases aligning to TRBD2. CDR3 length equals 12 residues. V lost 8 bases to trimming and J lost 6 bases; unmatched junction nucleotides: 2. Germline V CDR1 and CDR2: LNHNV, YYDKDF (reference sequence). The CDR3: CATSGGAGELFF. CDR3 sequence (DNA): TGTGCCACCTCCGGGGGGGCCGGGGAGCTGTTTTTT.

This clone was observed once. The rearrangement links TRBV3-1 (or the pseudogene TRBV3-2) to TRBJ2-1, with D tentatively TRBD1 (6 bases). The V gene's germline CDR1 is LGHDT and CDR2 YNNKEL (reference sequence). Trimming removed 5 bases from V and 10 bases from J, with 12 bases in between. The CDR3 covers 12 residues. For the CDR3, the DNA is TGTGCCAGCAGCTACAGGGAGTTCGAGCAGTTCTTC. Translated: CASSYREFEQFF.

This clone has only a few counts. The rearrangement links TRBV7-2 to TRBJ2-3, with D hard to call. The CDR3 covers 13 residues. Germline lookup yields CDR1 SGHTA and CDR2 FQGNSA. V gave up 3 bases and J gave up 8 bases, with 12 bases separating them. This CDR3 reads CASSFEWTRTQYF. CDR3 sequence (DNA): TGTGCCAGCAGCTTCGAGTGGACCCGTACGCAGTATTTT.

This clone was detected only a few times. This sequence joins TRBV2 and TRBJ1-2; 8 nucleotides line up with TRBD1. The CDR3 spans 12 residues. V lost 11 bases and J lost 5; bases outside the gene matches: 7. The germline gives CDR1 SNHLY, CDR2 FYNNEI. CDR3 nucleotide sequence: TGTGCCCAGCAGGACAGGGCTTATGGCTACACCTTC. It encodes CAQQDRAYGYTF.

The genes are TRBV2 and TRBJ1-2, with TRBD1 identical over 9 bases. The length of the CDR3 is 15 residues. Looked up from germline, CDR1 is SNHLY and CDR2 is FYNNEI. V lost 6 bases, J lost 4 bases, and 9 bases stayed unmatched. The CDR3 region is CASRGGQGDFYGYTF. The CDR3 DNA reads TGTGCCAGCAGGGGGGGACAGGGAGACTTCTATGGCTACACCTTC. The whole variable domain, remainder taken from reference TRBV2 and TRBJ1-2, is EPEVTQTPSHQVTQMGQEVILRCVPISNHLYFYWYRQILGQKVEFLVSFYNNEISEKSEIFDDQFSVERPDGSNFTLKIRSTKLEDSAMYFCASRGGQGDFYGYTFGSGTRLTVV.

The chain's CDR3 is CSVGDSRGTSTDTQYF. CDR3 DNA: TGCAGCGTGGGGGACAGCCGAGGGACTAGCACAGATACGCAGTATTTT. The chain employs TRBV29-1 and TRBJ2-3, with D tentatively TRBD1 (7 bases). V was shortened by 6 bases and J by 0 bases, with 19 bases between the two germline ends. The germline V gene encodes CDR1 SQVTM and CDR2 ANQGSEA. This CDR3 is built from 16 residues.